These 21 T cell receptor beta chains were all obtained from the same sample, sequenced in a study of vaccination and CD4 T cells after COVID-19 (dated by TCRdb to 2022 to 2024). No antigen is known for these receptors. Receptor libraries were prepared by PCR. Sequenced on an Illumina iSeq 100. At the Johns Hopkins FTIC core, DNA from the cultured CD4+ T cells underwent TCR sequencing with the Oncomine TCR Beta short-read assay. TCRdb reworked the public reads: Q25 trimming with fastp, MiXCR clone assembly, productive beta chains retained. Duplicate CDR3 protein sequences are folded into a single record with the most common DNA and genes. For this sample the table gives about 8,400 distinct CDR3 sequences, of which 35% to 55% were detected only once. The ten most abundant clones make up under 25% of the sample. This specimen's treatment or condition label, per the study, means: roughly 11-day PBMC culture with coronavirus spike peptide pools or control peptides (ViraFEST assay). CD4+ T cells from unexposed donors were collected before the COVID-19 pandemic (2011-2018).

Material: CD4+ T cells from blood, cultured in vitro. Every receptor here comes from a human donor in good health.

The table lists this clonotype with a few counts. The chain employs TRBV2 and TRBJ2-5, with D unclear. The V end lost 5 bases, the J end lost 5 bases, and 9 bases lay between the germline ends. This CDR3 comprises 12 residues. Germline V gene sequence: CDR1 SNHLY, CDR2 FYNNEI. The CDR3 region is CASSRVRETQYF. The DNA for the CDR3 is TGTGCCAGCAGTCGAGTTCGGGAGACCCAGTACTTC. Combining the CDR3 with reference TRBV2 and TRBJ2-5 gives the whole variable domain EPEVTQTPSHQVTQMGQEVILRCVPISNHLYFYWYRQILGQKVEFLVSFYNNEISEKSEIFDDQFSVERPDGSNFTLKIRSTKLEDSAMYFCASSRVRETQYFGPGTRLLVL.

V and J are TRBV24-1 and TRBJ2-1, with 8 bases fitting TRBD2. V lost 5 bases, J lost 7 bases, and 12 bases stayed unmatched. Germline V CDR1 and CDR2: KGHDR, SFDVKD. The CDR3 runs to 16 residues. Here the CDR3 reads CATSGNSGEKGNEQFF. The CDR3 DNA sequence: TGTGCCACCAGTGGAAATAGCGGGGAGAAAGGTAATGAGCAGTTCTTC.

V gene TRBV28 combines with J gene TRBJ1-2, with 10 bases matching TRBD1. The germline V gene encodes CDR1 MDHEN and CDR2 SYDVKM. The CDR3 consists of 16 residues. The trim removed 10 bases at V and 6 bases at J, leaving 17 bases unmatched. The CDR3 here is CAIPSLSAGTGDGYTF. Here the CDR3 DNA reads TGTGCCATCCCATCATTGTCCGCCGGGACAGGGGATGGCTACACCTTC.

This clonotype has a handful of counts. J is TRBJ2-3 and V is TRBV5-1; no firm D call. This CDR3 spans 15 amino acids. V dropped 4 bases and J dropped 0 bases, with 12 bases sitting between them. CDR1 SGHRS and CDR2 YFSETQ come from the germline V gene. The CDR3 region is CASSPRVSSTDTQYF. The CDR3 DNA reads TGCGCCAGCAGCCCTCGGGTGTCTAGCACAGATACGCAGTATTTT.

The chain uses TRBV6-1 and TRBJ1-1; 10 positions agree with TRBD1. The V and J ends lost 7 bases and 0 bases, in that order; junction bases with no gene match: 11. This CDR3 comprises 17 residues. CDR1 MNHNS and CDR2 SASEGT come from the germline V gene. Here the CDR3 DNA reads TGTGCCAGCAAAACTTCGACAGGGGGCGTAATGAACACTGAAGCTTTCTTT. Translating gives CASKTSTGGVMNTEAFF.

This clonotype was counted a few times. CDR3 protein: CASSLLAPANYGYTF. CDR3 in DNA: TGTGCCAGCAGTTTATTAGCACCAGCTAACTATGGCTACACCTTC. The chain is built from TRBV27 and TRBJ1-2, with D unresolved. The CDR3 is 15 residues long. Trimming pared 1 base from V and 0 bases from J, leaving 9 bases between. Germline V gene sequence: CDR1 MNHEY, CDR2 SMNVEV (reference sequence).

This chain uses TRBV11-2 with TRBJ1-5; D remains ambiguous. V lost 0 bases, J lost 7 bases, and 7 bases lay in between. Germline V CDR1 and CDR2: SGHAT, FQNNGV. CDR3 length equals 13 residues. The CDR3 is CASSLEPTQPQHF. The CDR3 nucleotides are TGTGCCAGCAGCTTAGAACCGACGCAGCCCCAGCATTTT. Drawing the rest from reference TRBV11-2 and TRBJ1-5, the complete variable domain is EAGVAQSPRYKIIEKRQSVAFWCNPISGHATLYWYQQILGQGPKLLIQFQNNGVVDDSQLPKDRFSAERLKGVDSTLKIQPAKLEDSAVYLCASSLEPTQPQHFGDGTRLSIL.

V and J are TRBV19 and TRBJ1-5; no definite D call. The ends were cut back, 0 bases at V and 0 bases at J, with 18 bases in the middle. There are 19 residues in the CDR3. CDR1 LNHDA and CDR2 SQIVND come from the germline V gene (reference sequence). The CDR3 region has the DNA TGTGCCAGTAGTATAGATCAGGACGGCCGCTATTATAGCAATCAGCCCCAGCATTTT. This sequence encodes CASSIDQDGRYYSNQPQHF.

A few counts support this clonotype. V and J are TRBV6-5 and TRBJ1-2; D is unclear. The CDR3 contains 13 residues. Germline V CDR1 and CDR2: MNHEY, SVGAGI. V was pared by 0 bases and J by 8 bases, with 10 bases between. In DNA form, the CDR3 reads TGTGCCAGCAGTTACTCGACGGAGGCAGGCTACACCTTC. Its translation: CASSYSTEAGYTF.

The sample holds a few counts of this clonotype. The J gene is TRBJ2-7, the V gene TRBV6-5; D is perhaps TRBD2 (7 bases). V lost 2 bases and J 6 bases, leaving 14 bases between the germline ends. This CDR3 spans 14 amino acids. In germline, CDR1 is MNHEY, CDR2 SVGAGI. This CDR3 is CASSYGGGLGEQYF. The CDR3 coding sequence is TGTGCCAGCAGTTACGGCGGGGGCCTGGGCGAGCAGTACTTC.

This clonotype has a handful of counts. DNA for the CDR3: TGCAGTGCTCGATTTTTTGGACAGGGGGAGGTAGTAGATACGCAGTATTTT. The encoded protein is CSARFFGQGEVVDTQYF. The V and J genes are TRBV20-1 and TRBJ2-3; the match to TRBD1 covers 10 bases. Germline trimming cut 5 bases from V and 5 bases from J; bases unmatched to any gene: 16. This CDR3 has 17 residues. Per the germline V gene, CDR1 is DFQATT and CDR2 is SNEGSKA (reference sequence).

On this clonotype itself: At one end, the junction sequence differs from germline, possibly due to a read error. The chain employs TRBV10-3 and TRBJ1-6; tentative D call: TRBD1 (5 bases). Germline-derived CDR1 and CDR2 are ENHRY and SYGVKD. CDR3 length: 13 amino acids. CDR3 loop: CASSDRTGDTLHF. The DNA for the CDR3 is TGTGCCAGCAGTGATAGAACAGGCGATACCCTCCACTTT.

This clonotype was detected a few times. CDR3 sequence: CASTSTGVAGGFYEQYF. As DNA, the CDR3 is TGTGCCAGCACCTCGACCGGTGTAGCGGGAGGTTTCTACGAGCAGTACTTC. The genes are TRBV27 and TRBJ2-7; 10 bases fit TRBD2. CDR1 is MNHEY and CDR2 is SMNVEV in the germline V gene (reference sequence). The CDR3 contains 17 residues. J gave up 3 bases and V 7 bases, and 15 bases lay outside the gene matches.

This clonotype was seen a handful of times. The rearrangement joins TRBV6-1 to TRBJ1-1, with D unclear. The germline gives CDR1 MNHNS, CDR2 SASEGT. V was shortened by 4 bases and J by 11 bases, with 17 bases between the two germline ends. The CDR3 consists of 13 residues. The CDR3 DNA reads TGTGCCAGCAGTGCAGTTGTCAAAGGTAATGCTTTCTTT. It codes for CASSAVVKGNAFF.

This clonotype has more than one count but fewer than ten. This chain connects TRBV20-1 to TRBJ1-5, with a possible D match to TRBD1 (5 bases). Germline CDR1 DFQATT, CDR2 SNEGSKA (reference sequence). The CDR3 has 13 amino acids. With 8 bases removed from V and 1 base from J, the gap between germline ends came to 12 bases. Written as DNA, the CDR3 is TGCAGTTCACACCAGGGAAGCAATCAGCCCCAGCATTTT. Translation: CSSHQGSNQPQHF.

This clonotype has just a few counts. The chain uses TRBV7-2 and TRBJ1-6, with D maybe TRBD1 (5 bases). Trimming removed 1 base from V and 6 bases from J, with 10 bases in between. Germline CDR1 is SGHTA and CDR2 is FQGNSA. This CDR3 is 15 amino acids long. The CDR3 nucleotides read TGTGCCAGCAGCTTAGAAGGGGCAGGTAATTCACCCCTCCACTTT. It is translated as CASSLEGAGNSPLHF.

There are a few counts of this clonotype. The V call is TRBV6-5, the J call TRBJ1-2, with D tentatively TRBD1 (6 bases). The V and J ends lost 0 bases and 4 bases respectively, with 21 bases between them. This CDR3 has 18 residues. Germline-derived CDR1 and CDR2 are MNHEY and SVGAGI. CDR3 DNA sequence: TGTGCCAGCAGTTACTCGATAAACCGGGACAATCATAGCTATGGCTACACCTTC. It encodes CASSYSINRDNHSYGYTF.

This clonotype turned up a few times. The chain joins TRBV10-3 to TRBJ2-5; 13 positions agree with TRBD2. Trimming removed 6 bases from V and 2 bases from J; junction bases left unmatched: 6. This CDR3 spans 16 amino acids. The germline V gene has CDR1 ENHRY and CDR2 SYGVKD. DNA for the CDR3: TGTGCCATCAGGAAGACTAGCGGGGGGAAACAAGAGACCCAGTACTTC. The encoded protein is CAIRKTSGGKQETQYF.

The chain uses TRBV5-1 and TRBJ1-3; no clear D. The CDR3 contains 14 residues. Germline-derived CDR1 and CDR2 are SGHRS and YFSETQ. Trimming removed 4 bases from V and 0 bases from J, with 8 bases in between. This CDR3 reads CASSDASSGNTIYF. DNA of the CDR3: TGCGCCAGCAGCGACGCGTCCTCTGGAAACACCATATATTTT.

V is TRBV20-1 and J is TRBJ2-3; weak D call: TRBD2 (7 bases). CDR1 is DFQATT and CDR2 is SNEGSKA in the germline V gene (reference sequence). Trimming pared 3 bases from V and 5 bases from J, leaving 18 bases between. The CDR3 has 15 amino acids. The CDR3 is CSARGGRGPLDTQYF. The DNA of the CDR3 is TGCAGTGCTAGGGGGGGGCGGGGGCCTTTAGATACGCAGTATTTT.

This clonotype has a handful of counts. The chain joins TRBV7-2 to TRBJ2-5, with D tentatively TRBD1 or TRBD2 (5 bases each). The CDR3 loop spans 13 amino acids. Trimming took off 4 bases at V and 5 bases at J, with 11 bases between the two ends. Germline CDR1 SGHTA, CDR2 FQGNSA. This CDR3 is CASSYGTGETQYF. The CDR3 DNA reads TGTGCCAGCAGCTACGGGACGGGGGAGACCCAGTACTTC.